This passage covers 23 T cell receptor beta chains from one sample sequenced in a study of OX40 agonist ivuxolimab in advanced cancers. Data came from immunoSEQ multiplex PCR; TCRdb stores just in-frame clones and leaves some out. Of tens of thousands of clones in the sample, about 81% were seen once. The material sequenced was CD4+ or CD8+ T cells sorted from blood, taken in a trial of the OX40 agonist ivuxolimab. These receptor sequences come from an adult with an advanced solid tumor such as melanoma, head and neck, liver or kidney cancer.

The genes are TRBV29-1 and TRBJ1-1; TRBD1 is a possible D gene (5 bases). The CDR3 is 13 amino acids. The V end was cut by 2 bases, the J end by 1 base, with 8 bases between. Germline CDR1 reads SQVTM; CDR2 reads ANQGSEA. Here the CDR3 reads CSVERTKNTEAFF. The CDR3 DNA sequence: TGCAGCGTTGAAAGGACAAAGAACACTGAAGCTTTCTTT.

The table lists this clone with a count of one. CDR3 in amino acids: CASSEEQGAGDTQYF. The CDR3 DNA follows: TGTGCCAGCAGTGAAGAACAGGGGGCCGGAGATACGCAGTATTTT. The chain carries TRBV2 and TRBJ2-3; the match to TRBD1 covers 9 bases. Germline-derived CDR1 and CDR2 are SNHLY and FYNNEI. J lost 5 bases, V lost 1 base, and 4 bases had no gene match. The CDR3 has 15 amino acids.

The rearrangement joins TRBV5-5 to TRBJ1-1; 9 nucleotides line up with TRBD1. Looked up from germline, CDR1 is SGHKS and CDR2 is YYEKEE (reference sequence). The junction had 12 bases not matched to a gene; V was cut back by 4 bases and J by 2 bases. The CDR3 spans 17 residues. The CDR3 nucleotides are TGTGCCAGCAGCCCCCGTTTAAGGACAGGGGACAACACTGAAGCTTTCTTT. It yields the protein CASSPRLRTGDNTEAFF.

The CDR3 DNA is TGTGCCAGCAGCGGGGACAATTCCTACGAGCAGTACTTC. It is translated as CASSGDNSYEQYF. V and J are TRBV7-2 and TRBJ2-7; D perhaps matches TRBD1 (6 bases). Trimming stripped 5 bases from V and 1 base from J, with 9 bases between. The germline CDR1 and CDR2 sequences are SGHTA and FQGNSA. There are 13 residues in the CDR3.

This chain joins TRBV7-9 and TRBJ2-1; 11 bases line up with TRBD2. Losses at the gene ends were 1 base for V and 8 bases for J; bases not matched to a gene: 7. Germline CDR1 is SEHNR and CDR2 is FQNEAQ (reference sequence). CDR3 length: 16 residues. The CDR3, as DNA: TGTGCCAGCAGCTTAGTGACTAGCGGGGCCTGGTATGAGCAGTTCTTC. This sequence encodes CASSLVTSGAWYEQFF.

The chain is built from TRBV7-2 and TRBJ1-2; weak D call: TRBD1 (5 bases). The germline gives CDR1 SGHTA, CDR2 FQGNSA. The ends were cut back, 1 base at V and 4 bases at J, with 7 bases in the middle. CDR3 length: 13 amino acids. As DNA, the CDR3 is TGTGCCAGCAGCTTAGGGACAAGCTATGGCTACACCTTC. The encoded protein is CASSLGTSYGYTF.

The V and J genes are TRBV10-3 and TRBJ2-1; 13 nucleotides match TRBD2. Germline V lookup: CDR1 ENHRY, CDR2 SYGVKD. This CDR3 region has 17 residues. V lost 5 bases and J lost 3; bases outside the gene matches: 7. CDR3 loop: CAISNPGLAGFYNEQFF. CDR3 nucleotides: TGTGCCATCAGTAACCCGGGACTAGCGGGATTCTACAATGAGCAGTTCTTC.

The chain's CDR3 is CASSLAGETWETQYF. CDR3 DNA: TGTGCCAGCAGCTTAGCGGGTGAAACTTGGGAGACCCAGTACTTC. The J gene is TRBJ2-5, the V gene TRBV7-2; D unclear. V lost 0 bases and J lost 5, with 13 bases in between. The CDR3 has 15 amino acids. Germline V lookup: CDR1 SGHTA, CDR2 FQGNSA. The complete variable domain, with remaining parts taken from reference TRBV7-2 and TRBJ2-5, reads GAGVSQSPSNKVTEKGKDVELRCDPISGHTALYWYRQSLGQGLEFLIYFQGNSAPDKSGLPSDRFSAERTGGSVSTLTIQRTQQEDSAVYLCASSLAGETWETQYFGPGTRLLVL.

This chain uses TRBV18 with TRBJ2-2; 7 bases are a match to TRBD1. The CDR3 spans 15 residues. The V and J ends lost 1 base and 4 bases, in that order; junction bases with no gene match: 3. Germline V gene sequence: CDR1 KGHSH, CDR2 LQKENI. CDR3 nucleotides: TGTGCCAGCTCACCACGGGACAGTGCCACCGGGGAGCTGTTTTTT. Translating gives CASSPRDSATGELFF.

This sequence joins TRBV2 and TRBJ2-1; D gene uncertain. The CDR3 is made up of 15 amino acids. The V and J ends lost 7 bases and 0 bases respectively, with 13 bases between them. Germline assignment: CDR1 SNHLY and CDR2 FYNNEI. This chain's CDR3 is CASIYQDLSYNEQFF. CDR3 coding DNA: TGTGCCAGCATATACCAGGACCTCTCCTACAATGAGCAGTTCTTC. The full variable domain, in which reference TRBV2 and TRBJ2-1 provide the parts outside the CDR3, is EPEVTQTPSHQVTQMGQEVILRCVPISNHLYFYWYRQILGQKVEFLVSFYNNEISEKSEIFDDQFSVERPDGSNFTLKIRSTKLEDSAMYFCASIYQDLSYNEQFFGPGTRLTVL.

This clone was seen just once. CDR3 nucleotide sequence: TGTGCCAGCAGCTTAGAACGGACTAGCGATGAGCAGTTCTTC. Amino acid sequence: CASSLERTSDEQFF. V is TRBV7-2 and J is TRBJ2-1; 9 nucleotides line up with TRBD2. Germline V CDR1 and CDR2: SGHTA, FQGNSA. This CDR3 has 14 residues. J gave up 8 bases and V 1 base, and 3 bases lay outside the gene matches.

The genes are TRBV20-1 and TRBJ2-7, with no clear D. CDR3 length: 11 amino acids. Germline V lookup: CDR1 DFQATT, CDR2 SNEGSKA (reference sequence). V dropped 0 bases and J dropped 4 bases, with 4 bases sitting between them. The CDR3 sequence is CSARDDYEQYF. The DNA for the CDR3 is TGCAGTGCTAGAGATGATTACGAGCAGTACTTC.

In DNA form, the CDR3 reads TGCAGCGTTGTTGGAAGTACTGGCTACACCTTC. Translated: CSVVGSTGYTF. V gene TRBV29-1 combines with J gene TRBJ1-2, with D unresolved. Germline V lookup: CDR1 SQVTM, CDR2 ANQGSEA. Trimming left V 4 bases short and J 7 bases short, with 10 bases between. The CDR3 runs 11 residues.

This sequence joins TRBV5-1 and TRBJ1-1, with D tentatively TRBD1 (6 bases). Germline CDR1 SGHRS, CDR2 YFSETQ. Deletions cut 4 bases from V and 5 bases from J, with 15 bases between. The CDR3 consists of 14 residues. CDR3 sequence (DNA): TGCGCCAGCAGCACCGGACAGCGGGAAACTGAAGCTTTCTTT. This encodes CASSTGQRETEAFF.

The chain carries TRBV6-5 and TRBJ2-7, with a tentative D call TRBD1 (6 bases). The CDR3 spans 14 residues. V was clipped by 6 bases and J by 3 bases, with 15 bases between them. From germline, CDR1 is MNHEY and CDR2 SVGAGI. The CDR3 spells CASRTTGRGYEQYF. The CDR3 region has the DNA TGTGCCAGCAGGACGACAGGACGCGGCTACGAGCAGTACTTC.

To note about this clone: Other DNA sequences in this sample translate to the same CDR3. The CDR3 region has the DNA TGCGCCAGCAGCTTGTTGGGGGGTCTGGGCACTGAAGCTTTCTTT. It codes for CASSLLGGLGTEAFF. V gene TRBV5-1 combines with J gene TRBJ1-1; D is perhaps TRBD1 (5 bases). The CDR3 is made up of 15 amino acids. Germline CDR1 is SGHRS and CDR2 is YFSETQ. V was trimmed by 1 base and J by 4 bases, leaving 14 bases between them.

The V and J genes are TRBV11-2 and TRBJ1-2; possible D gene TRBD1, 5 bases. The CDR3 is 11 amino acids. Germline CDR1 reads SGHAT; CDR2 reads FQNNGV. The germline V and J ends were trimmed by 3 bases and 6 bases, with 5 bases remaining between them. This chain's CDR3 is CASSFRDGYTF. The CDR3 region has the DNA TGTGCCAGCAGCTTCAGGGATGGCTACACCTTC.

The sample holds a few counts of this clone. This rearrangement joins TRBV28 to TRBJ2-7; 7 positions match TRBD1. Germline CDR1 reads MDHEN; CDR2 reads SYDVKM. V gave up 4 bases and J gave up 1 base; unmatched junction bases: 10. This CDR3 contains 16 residues. CDR3 in amino acids: CASSSPGQRLSYEQYF. Here the CDR3 DNA reads TGTGCCAGCAGTTCTCCGGGACAGAGGCTATCCTACGAGCAGTACTTC.

V is TRBV7-9 and J is TRBJ2-2; a possible D gene is TRBD2 (5 bases). V gave up 5 bases and J gave up 5 bases, with 18 bases separating them. Per the germline V gene, CDR1 is SEHNR and CDR2 is FQNEAQ (reference sequence). CDR3 length equals 16 residues. DNA for the CDR3: TGTGCCAGCAGCCCGGAGGAGACCCGCAAAACCGGGGAGCTGTTTTTT. Translating it yields CASSPEETRKTGELFF.

The chain combines TRBV5-1 with TRBJ2-7; 9 bases are a match to TRBD1. Germline V gives CDR1 SGHRS, CDR2 YFSETQ. The junction had 7 bases not matched to a gene; V was cut back by 4 bases and J by 2 bases. The CDR3 is 15 amino acids. Here the CDR3 DNA reads TGCGCCAGCAGCCGATCCGGACAGGGGACCTACGAGCAGTACTTC. Protein product: CASSRSGQGTYEQYF.

The rearrangement joins TRBV18 to TRBJ1-2; TRBD1 aligns across 8 bases. Germline trimming cut 3 bases from V and 6 bases from J; bases unmatched to any gene: 9. The germline gives CDR1 KGHSH, CDR2 LQKENI. The CDR3 is 15 residues long. Here the CDR3 reads CASSPQSQGADGYTF. In nucleotides, the CDR3 is TGTGCCAGCTCACCTCAGTCCCAGGGGGCAGATGGCTACACCTTC.

Only one count was recorded for this clone. This chain joins TRBV19 and TRBJ1-4, with TRBD1 identical over 7 bases. Trimming at V came to 6 bases and at J to 2 bases, leaving 6 bases not matched to a gene. This CDR3 has 15 amino acids. CDR1 and CDR2 (germline): LNHDA, SQIVND (reference sequence). The DNA of the CDR3 is TGTGCCAGTAGCGGTGACAGGGTGACTAATGAAAAACTGTTTTTT. Its protein product is CASSGDRVTNEKLFF.

The chain's CDR3 is CATSSKRGLSYEQYF. CDR3 nucleotides: TGTGCCACCAGCAGCAAGCGGGGACTTAGCTACGAGCAGTACTTC. V gene TRBV15 combines with J gene TRBJ2-7, with 7 bases matching TRBD2. V lost 3 bases to trimming and J lost 3 bases; unmatched junction nucleotides: 8. Germline values: CDR1 LNHNV, CDR2 YYDKDF (reference sequence). The CDR3 length is 15 residues.